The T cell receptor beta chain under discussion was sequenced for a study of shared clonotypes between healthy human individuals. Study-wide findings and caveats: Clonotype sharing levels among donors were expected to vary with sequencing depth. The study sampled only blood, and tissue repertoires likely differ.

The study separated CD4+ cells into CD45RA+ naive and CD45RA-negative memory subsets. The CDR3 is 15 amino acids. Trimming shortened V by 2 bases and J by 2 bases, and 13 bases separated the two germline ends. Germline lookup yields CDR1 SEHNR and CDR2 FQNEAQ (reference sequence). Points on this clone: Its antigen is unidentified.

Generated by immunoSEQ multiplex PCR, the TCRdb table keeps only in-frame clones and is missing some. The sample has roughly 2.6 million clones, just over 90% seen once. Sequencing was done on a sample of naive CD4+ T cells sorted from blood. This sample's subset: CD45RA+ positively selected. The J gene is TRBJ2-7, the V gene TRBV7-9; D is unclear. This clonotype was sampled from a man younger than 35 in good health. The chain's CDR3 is CASSLLPDTAYEQYF. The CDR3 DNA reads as TGTGCCAGCAGCTTATTGCCTGATACCGCCTACGAGCAGTACTTC. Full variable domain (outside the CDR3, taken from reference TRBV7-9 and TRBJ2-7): DTGVSQNPRHKITKRGQNVTFRCDPISEHNRLYWYRQTLGQGPEFLTYFQNEAQLEKSRLLSDRFSAERPKGSFSTLEIQRTEQGDSAMYLCASSLLPDTAYEQYFGPGTRLTVT.